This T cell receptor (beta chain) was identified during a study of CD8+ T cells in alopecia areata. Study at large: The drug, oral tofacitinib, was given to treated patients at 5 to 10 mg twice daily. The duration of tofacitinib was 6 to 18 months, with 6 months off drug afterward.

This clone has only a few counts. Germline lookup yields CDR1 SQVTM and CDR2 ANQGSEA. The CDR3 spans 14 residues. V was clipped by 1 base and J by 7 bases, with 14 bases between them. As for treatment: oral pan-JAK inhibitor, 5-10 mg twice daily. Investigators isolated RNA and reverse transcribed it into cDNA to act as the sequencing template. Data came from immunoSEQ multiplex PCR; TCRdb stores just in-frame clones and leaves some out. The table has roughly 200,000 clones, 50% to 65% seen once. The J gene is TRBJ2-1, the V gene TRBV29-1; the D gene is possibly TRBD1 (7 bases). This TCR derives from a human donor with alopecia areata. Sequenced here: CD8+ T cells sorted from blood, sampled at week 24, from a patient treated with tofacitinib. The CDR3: CSVEGRGRSNEQFF. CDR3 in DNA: TGCAGCGTTGAAGGGAGGGGGCGCTCGAATGAGCAGTTCTTC.